A single sample gave rise to the 14 T cell receptor beta chains below, sequenced in a study of blood T cell repertoires in COVID-19. Clones were sequenced by immunoSEQ multiplex PCR, and TCRdb holds only the in-frame ones, with some missing. The sample holds about 170,000 clones, approximately 90% seen once. The sequenced sample was peripheral blood. Every receptor here comes from a middle-aged man who had recovered from COVID-19.

The chain combines TRBV29-1 with TRBJ1-1, with 8 bases that match TRBD1. J lost 5 bases, V lost 0 bases, and 8 bases had no gene match. CDR1 is SQVTM, CDR2 ANQGSEA, per germline. The CDR3 is 15 residues long. The DNA for the CDR3 is TGCAGCGTTGAAGATCCAGACAGGGGAAGGACTGAAGCTTTCTTT. This codes for CSVEDPDRGRTEAFF.

This chain joins TRBV18 and TRBJ2-7; the D is unclear. The CDR3 contains 13 residues. The germline V and J ends were trimmed by 5 bases and 2 bases, with 10 bases remaining between them. The V gene's germline CDR1 is KGHSH and CDR2 LQKENI. The CDR3 loop reads CASSDQLAYEQYF. The CDR3 DNA sequence: TGTGCCAGCTCAGACCAGCTAGCCTACGAGCAGTACTTC.

The V call is TRBV7-8, the J call TRBJ2-5; D possibly corresponds to TRBD2 (7 bases). Germline assignment: CDR1 SGHVS and CDR2 FQNEAQ. The CDR3 runs to 15 residues. Trimming shortened V by 0 bases and J by 5 bases, and 13 bases separated the two germline ends. The CDR3 sequence is CASSLAGGPGETQYF. DNA for the CDR3: TGTGCCAGCAGCTTAGCGGGGGGGCCGGGTGAGACCCAGTACTTC.

The gene calls are TRBV3-1 (or the pseudogene TRBV3-2) and TRBJ2-3; a weak D match, TRBD2 (5 bases). Trimming left V 5 bases short and J 7 bases short, with 10 bases between. The CDR3 consists of 12 residues. From germline, CDR1 is LGHDT and CDR2 YNNKEL (reference sequence). The CDR3 coding sequence is TGTGCCAGCAGCTCCCCGGGGTATACGCAGTATTTT. Amino acids: CASSSPGYTQYF.

V is TRBV23-1 and J is TRBJ2-7, with 8 bases matching TRBD2. TRBV23-1 is designated an ORF whose function remains uncertain. The length of the CDR3 is 14 residues. V dropped 5 bases and J dropped 0; count of bases not matched to a gene: 3. The CDR3 nucleotides are TGCGCCAGCAGTACTAGCGGTCCCTCCTACGAGCAGTACTTC. Its protein product is CASSTSGPSYEQYF.

The gene calls are TRBV3-1 (or the pseudogene TRBV3-2) and TRBJ2-7, with D possibly TRBD1 on 5 matching bases. Germline CDR1 and CDR2: LGHDT and YNNKEL (reference sequence). The CDR3 consists of 15 residues. The ends were cut back, 1 base at V and 1 base at J, with 11 bases in the middle. The CDR3 here is CASSQVAGKSYEQYF. The CDR3 DNA reads TGTGCCAGCAGCCAAGTGGCAGGGAAGTCCTACGAGCAGTACTTC.

This clone was seen a few times. The genes are TRBV5-3 and TRBJ1-4, with 7 bases aligning to TRBD1. TRBV5-3 qualifies as an ORF whose function is uncertain. V shed 1 base, J shed 7 bases, and the junction held 13 bases outside the gene matches. CDR3 length equals 17 residues. CDR3 residues: CARSLPPRGGAGEKLFF. The CDR3, as DNA: TGTGCCAGAAGCTTGCCCCCCCGAGGGGGCGCAGGTGAAAAACTGTTTTTT.

CDR3 DNA sequence: TGTGCGTCGGACACGGGGGGGACGCAGTATTTT. Its protein product is CASDTGGTQYF. The V and J genes are TRBV30 and TRBJ2-3, with TRBD2 identical over 8 bases. Germline V lookup: CDR1 GTSNPN, CDR2 SVGIG (reference sequence). The CDR3 covers 11 residues. The whole variable domain, filled in from reference TRBV30 and TRBJ2-3, reads SQTIHQWPATLVQPVGSPLSLECTVEGTSNPNLYWYRQAAGRGLQLLFYSVGIGQISSEVPQNLSASRPQDRQFILSSKKLLLSDSGFYLCASDTGGTQYFGPGTRLTVL.

The chain combines TRBV28 with TRBJ1-4; unclear D gene. Germline CDR1 MDHEN, CDR2 SYDVKM. The CDR3 loop spans 10 amino acids. Trimming stripped 5 bases from V and 10 bases from J, with 5 bases between. The CDR3 DNA reads TGTGCCAGCAGTGGGCGAAAACTGTTTTTT. Encoded protein: CASSGRKLFF.

The chain combines TRBV25-1 with TRBJ1-1; no reliable D call. Germline assignment: CDR1 MGHDK and CDR2 SYGVNS. CDR3 length: 13 residues. Trimming took off 4 bases at V and 1 base at J, with 7 bases between the two ends. The CDR3 DNA sequence: TGTGCCAGCAGTGTCATCGGGAACACTGAAGCTTTCTTT. The encoded protein is CASSVIGNTEAFF.

V is TRBV28 and J is TRBJ1-1; D may be TRBD1 (6 bases). CDR1 and CDR2 from the germline V gene are MDHEN and SYDVKM. Trimming removed 6 bases from V and 11 bases from J, with 16 bases in between. CDR3 length: 12 amino acids. DNA for the CDR3: TGTGCCAGCAGCTCCCAGGGGCCGGGGGCTTTCTTT. Its translation is CASSSQGPGAFF.

The chain uses TRBV9 and TRBJ1-6; 9 bases line up with TRBD1. The CDR3 has 16 residues. Trimming cost V 5 bases and J 9 bases; bases outside gene matches: 12. Germline-derived CDR1 and CDR2 are SGDLS and YYNGEE. The CDR3 region is CASRSPTGGNRSPLHF. CDR3 coding DNA: TGTGCCAGCAGGAGCCCTACAGGGGGCAATCGTTCACCCCTCCACTTT.

V is TRBV6-7 and J is TRBJ1-1; D gene ambiguous. TRBV6-7 is an open reading frame, and its role is uncertain. The CDR3 spans 13 residues. V shed 0 bases and J shed 6 bases, with 8 bases lying between them. CDR3 region: CASSYSTAAEAFF. CDR3 DNA sequence: TGTGCCAGCAGTTACTCGACGGCGGCTGAAGCTTTCTTT.

V gene TRBV19 combines with J gene TRBJ1-1, with D unresolved. The CDR3 sequence is 12 residues long. The V and J ends lost 4 bases and 1 base respectively, with 4 bases between them. The germline V gene encodes CDR1 LNHDA and CDR2 SQIVND (reference sequence). CDR3 sequence (DNA): TGTGCCAGTAGTAACAGGAACACTGAAGCTTTCTTT. Its protein is CASSNRNTEAFF.